The 5 T cell receptor beta chains below all came from one sample that was sequenced in a study of cytomegalovirus exposure and HLA in healthy donors. The PCR had 60 Vbeta and 13 Jbeta primers. Generated by immunoSEQ multiplex PCR, the TCRdb table keeps only in-frame clones and is missing some. The sample contains 180,000 or so clones, roughly 78% of which appear only once. Sequenced: PBMCs. The receptors shown here come from a woman in her 30s in good health and CMV-seronegative.

This clone was detected a few times. This chain links TRBV2 with TRBJ2-7; TRBD2 aligns across 12 bases. Losses at the gene ends were 9 bases for V and 2 bases for J; bases not matched to a gene: 5. The CDR3 contains 14 residues. The V gene's germline CDR1 is SNHLY and CDR2 FYNNEI. The CDR3 protein is CARASSGGAYEQYF. In DNA form, the CDR3 reads TGTGCCAGGGCTTCTAGCGGGGGGGCCTACGAGCAGTACTTC. Complete variable domain (other parts from reference TRBV2 and TRBJ2-7): EPEVTQTPSHQVTQMGQEVILRCVPISNHLYFYWYRQILGQKVEFLVSFYNNEISEKSEIFDDQFSVERPDGSNFTLKIRSTKLEDSAMYFCARASSGGAYEQYFGPGTRLTVT.

The chain carries TRBV4-3 and TRBJ1-3; D not resolved. The CDR3 is 13 amino acids. In germline, CDR1 is LGHNA, CDR2 YSLEER. Trimming shortened V by 4 bases and J by 2 bases, and 6 bases separated the two germline ends. The chain's CDR3 is CASSPIAGNTIYF. In DNA, the CDR3 is TGCGCCAGCAGCCCCATAGCTGGAAACACCATATATTTT.

The chain carries TRBV2 and TRBJ1-4; 11 bases fit TRBD1. There are 15 residues in the CDR3. Germline loops: CDR1 SNHLY, CDR2 FYNNEI. With 7 bases clipped from V and 6 bases from J, the junction kept 7 bases outside the gene matches. Here the CDR3 reads CASISRTGGDEKLFF. For the CDR3, the DNA is TGTGCCAGCATCTCCCGGACAGGGGGCGATGAAAAACTGTTTTTT.

The chain is built from TRBV2 and TRBJ1-5; 8 bases are shared with TRBD1. The J segment lost 5 bases and the V segment lost 4 bases, leaving 4 bases of the junction unmatched. CDR1 SNHLY and CDR2 FYNNEI come from the germline V gene. The CDR3 is made up of 14 amino acids. The CDR3 loop reads CASSVEQGDQPQHF. CDR3 coding DNA: TGTGCCAGCAGTGTTGAACAGGGGGATCAGCCCCAGCATTTT.

The rearrangement joins TRBV23-1 to TRBJ2-5, with TRBD2 matching 13 bases. TRBV23-1 is labeled an ORF, and its function is uncertain. The V and J ends lost 9 bases and 2 bases, in that order; junction bases with no gene match: 0. The CDR3 is 13 residues long. The CDR3 is CARLAGGQETQYF. CDR3 DNA: TGCGCCAGACTAGCGGGGGGGCAAGAGACCCAGTACTTC.